The T cell receptor (beta chain) described here comes from a study of PD-1 blockade in classical Hodgkin lymphoma. Study as a whole: Administration of nivolumab to patients was at 3 mg/kg intravenously every 2 weeks. Study results and caveats: As was reported, newly diagnosed patients showed lower baseline TCR diversity than healthy donors did. CD4+ TCR diversity, unlike CD8+, rose significantly by C4D1. Patients with a complete response exhibited baseline diversity comparable to newly diagnosed patients.

Using immunoSEQ multiplex PCR, the repertoire was profiled, and TCRdb retains in-frame clones only, with some absent. The table has just under 65,000 clones, about 90% seen once. Germline V gene sequence: CDR1 MNHNS, CDR2 SASEGT. The CDR3 totals 11 residues. Trimming left V 6 bases short and J 5 bases short, with 5 bases between. The time point denotes: cycle 4 day 1 (C4D1), after more than five weeks of nivolumab. With no exception, relapse followed autologous stem cell transplantation in all patients, and brentuximab vedotin exposure varied. As concerns this clone: Antigen unknown.

The chain links TRBV6-1 to TRBJ1-5; the D is unclear. Sample: peripheral blood mononuclear cells (PBMCs), taken before the fourth cycle of nivolumab. This sequence was found in a human donor with classical Hodgkin lymphoma. The CDR3 region has the DNA TGTGCCAGCAGGGATGATCAGCCCCAGCATTTT. Translation: CASRDDQPQHF.